This TCR beta chain was identified during a study of post-analysis software for immune sequencing data. This clonotype was counted a few times. Its antigen remains unidentified. Carried by the TCR beta cDNA libraries were unique molecular identifiers. Via MiXCR, TCRdb re-called the PCR reads, giving one row per CDR3 protein. This sample has approximately 690,000 distinct CDR3 sequences, with 55% to 70% found just once. General observations from the study: TRBV5-6, TRBV5-1 and TRBV20-1 were among 4 or 5 TRBV segments more frequent in patients than controls.

The germline gives CDR1 LGHNA, CDR2 YNFKEQ. Unmatched junction bases numbered 8, after V lost 4 bases and J lost 5 bases. The length of the CDR3 is 15 residues. Sample: blood. V is TRBV4-2 and J is TRBJ2-1, with 7 bases that match TRBD2. This sequence originates from a girl aged 2 to 9 with multiple sclerosis. The CDR3 nucleotides read TGTGCCAGCAGCCCCCCGGGAGCGGGACACAATGAGCAGTTCTTC. Protein product: CASSPPGAGHNEQFF.